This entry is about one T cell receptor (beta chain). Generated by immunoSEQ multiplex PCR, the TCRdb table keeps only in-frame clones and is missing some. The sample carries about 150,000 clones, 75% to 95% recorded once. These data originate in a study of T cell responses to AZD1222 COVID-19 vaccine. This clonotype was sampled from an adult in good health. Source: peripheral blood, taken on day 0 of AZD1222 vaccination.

CDR3: CAWYSTGTTEAFF. The CDR3 nucleotides are TGTGCCTGGTACTCGACAGGGACCACTGAAGCTTTCTTT. The chain joins TRBV30 to TRBJ1-1; 7 bases map to TRBD1. V lost 5 bases to trimming and J lost 4 bases; unmatched junction nucleotides: 7. The CDR3 is made up of 13 amino acids. Germline CDR1 GTSNPN, CDR2 SVGIG (reference sequence).